The T cell receptor beta chain described here comes from a study of blood T cell repertoires in COVID-19. Across the study: Samples taken during acute and convalescent COVID-19 were collected in the United States, Italy and Spain. Nucleic acid was either cDNA or gDNA, and it came from T cells, B-cell-depleted T cells, or PBMCs.

Trimming cost V 0 bases and J 7 bases, with 7 bases left between them. Germline-derived CDR1 and CDR2 are GTSNPN and SVGIG (reference sequence). CDR3 size: 12 residues. Original methodology: Quantification of nucleated cells was approximated via reference gene primer amplification. Libraries were prepared by immunoSEQ multiplex PCR; TCRdb keeps only in-frame clonotypes and omits some of them. For V, J and clone size, that table is used; D and trimming come from the DNA. Here the sample spans approximately 170,000 clones, around 87% being singletons. The sample comprised peripheral blood. This chain joins TRBV30 and TRBJ2-1, with D possibly TRBD1 on 5 matching bases. This clonotype was sampled from an elderly woman in a cohort sampled during active or convalescent COVID-19. The CDR3 protein is CAWSVWTNEQFF. The CDR3 DNA is TGTGCCTGGAGTGTATGGACAAATGAGCAGTTCTTC.